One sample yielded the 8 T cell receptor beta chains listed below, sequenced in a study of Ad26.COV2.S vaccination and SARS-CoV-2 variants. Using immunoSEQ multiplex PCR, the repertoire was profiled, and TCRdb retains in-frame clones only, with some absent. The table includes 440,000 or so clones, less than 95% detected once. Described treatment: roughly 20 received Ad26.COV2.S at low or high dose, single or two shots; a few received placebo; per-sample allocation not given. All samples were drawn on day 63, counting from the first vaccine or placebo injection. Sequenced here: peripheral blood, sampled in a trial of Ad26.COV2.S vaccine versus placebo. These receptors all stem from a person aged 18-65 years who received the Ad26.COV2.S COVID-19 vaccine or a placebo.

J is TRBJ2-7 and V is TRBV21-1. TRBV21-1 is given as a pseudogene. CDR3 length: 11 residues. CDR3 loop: CASSKSHEQYF. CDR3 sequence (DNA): TGTGCCAGCAGCAAATCCCACGAGCAGTACTTC.

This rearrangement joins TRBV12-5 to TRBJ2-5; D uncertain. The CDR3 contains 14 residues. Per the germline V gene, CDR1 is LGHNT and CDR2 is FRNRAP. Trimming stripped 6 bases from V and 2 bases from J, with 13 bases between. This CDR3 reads CASGLLLGQETQYF. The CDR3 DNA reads TGTGCTAGTGGCCTCCTCCTAGGGCAAGAGACCCAGTACTTC.

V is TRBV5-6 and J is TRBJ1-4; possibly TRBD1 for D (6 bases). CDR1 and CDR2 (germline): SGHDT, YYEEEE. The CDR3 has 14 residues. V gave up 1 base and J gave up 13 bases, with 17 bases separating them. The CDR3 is CASSLRLKGGRLFF. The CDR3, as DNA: TGTGCCAGCAGCTTGAGGTTGAAAGGGGGAAGACTGTTTTTT.

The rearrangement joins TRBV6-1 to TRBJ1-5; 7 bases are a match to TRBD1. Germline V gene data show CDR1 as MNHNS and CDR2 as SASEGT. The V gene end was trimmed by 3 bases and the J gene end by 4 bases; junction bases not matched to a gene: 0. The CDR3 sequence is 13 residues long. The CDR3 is CASSDRGNQPQHF. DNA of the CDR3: TGTGCCAGCAGTGACAGGGGGAATCAGCCCCAGCATTTT.

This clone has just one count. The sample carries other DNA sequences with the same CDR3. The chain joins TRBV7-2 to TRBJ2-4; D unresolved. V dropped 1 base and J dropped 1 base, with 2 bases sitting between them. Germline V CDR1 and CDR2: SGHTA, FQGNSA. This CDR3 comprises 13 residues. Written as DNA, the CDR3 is TGTGCCAGCAGCTTAGGCGCCAAAAACATTCAGTACTTC. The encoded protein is CASSLGAKNIQYF. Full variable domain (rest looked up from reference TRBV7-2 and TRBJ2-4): GAGVSQSPSNKVTEKGKDVELRCDPISGHTALYWYRQSLGQGLEFLIYFQGNSAPDKSGLPSDRFSAERTGGSVSTLTIQRTQQEDSAVYLCASSLGAKNIQYFGAGTRLSVL.

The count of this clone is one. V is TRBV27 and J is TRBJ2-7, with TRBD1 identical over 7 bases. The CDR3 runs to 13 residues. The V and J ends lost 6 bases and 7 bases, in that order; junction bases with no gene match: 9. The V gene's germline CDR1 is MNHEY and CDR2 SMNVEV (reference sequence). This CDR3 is CASRRTGVGEQYF. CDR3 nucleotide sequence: TGTGCCAGCAGGAGAACAGGGGTGGGGGAGCAGTACTTC.

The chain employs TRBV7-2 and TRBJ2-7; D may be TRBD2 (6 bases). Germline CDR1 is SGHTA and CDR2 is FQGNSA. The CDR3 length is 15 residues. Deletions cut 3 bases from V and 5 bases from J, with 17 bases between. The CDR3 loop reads CASSLGGGNLDEQYF. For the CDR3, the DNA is TGTGCCAGCAGCTTGGGTGGCGGGAACCTCGACGAGCAGTACTTC.

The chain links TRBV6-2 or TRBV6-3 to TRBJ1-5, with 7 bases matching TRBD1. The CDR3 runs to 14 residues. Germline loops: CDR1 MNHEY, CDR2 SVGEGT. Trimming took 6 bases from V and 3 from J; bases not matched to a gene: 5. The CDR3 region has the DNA TGTGCCAGCAGCAAAACAGGGGTCAATCAGCCCCAGCATTTT. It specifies CASSKTGVNQPQHF.